The 23 T cell receptor beta chains reported below all come from one sample, sequenced in a study of blood T cells in healthy people across ages (dated by TCRdb to 2013 to 2016). The library was built by means of 5' RACE. Reads for this sample came from an Illumina HiSeq 2500. A second PCR of about 6 to 11 cycles was run with a J-beta primer mix and a sample-barcoded 5' primer. TCRdb itself trimmed the public reads at Q25 with fastp, ran MiXCR and retained productive beta chains. Each entry merges the rows of one CDR3 protein and shows their most common DNA and genes. A total of 1,500,000 or so distinct CDR3 sequences appear in this sample, roughly 59% of them only once. The ten largest clones capture about 6.3% of the sample. Source material: blood. All receptors come from a young man in good health.

This clonotype was picked up a small number of times. This chain joins TRBV7-2 and TRBJ2-7, with D possibly being TRBD1 (6 bases). Trimming removed 7 bases from V and 2 bases from J, with 18 bases in between. Germline V gene lookup returns CDR1 SGHTA and CDR2 FQGNSA. The CDR3 has 15 amino acids. In DNA form, the CDR3 reads TGTGCCAGCACTCAAGCGGCAGGGGTTACCTACGAGCAGTACTTC. Its translation: CASTQAAGVTYEQYF.

Concerning this clonotype: Mismatch with germline at one junction end may stem from a read error. The CDR3 protein is CVSSLSGLADEQYF. CDR3 in DNA: TGTGTCAGCAGCTTAAGTGGACTAGCGGACGAGCAGTACTTC. The V gene is TRBV7-6, the J gene TRBJ2-7; 10 positions match TRBD2. This CDR3 region has 14 residues. Germline V gene data show CDR1 as SGHVS and CDR2 as FNYEAQ. The entire variable domain, with the rest obtained from reference TRBV7-6 and TRBJ2-7, is as follows: GAGVSQSPRYKVTKRGQDVALRCDPISGHVSLYWYRQALGQGPEFLTYFNYEAQQDKSGLPNDRFSAERPEGSISTLTIQRTEQRDSAMYRCVSSLSGLADEQYFGPGTRLTVT.

The chain couples TRBV28 to TRBJ2-3, with D possibly being TRBD1 (5 bases). Trimming removed 3 bases at V and 2 bases at J, with 12 bases between. This CDR3 has 15 amino acids. CDR1 is MDHEN and CDR2 is SYDVKM in the germline V gene. For the CDR3, the DNA is TGTGCCAGCAGTTTGGGGCCGGACGTCACAGATACGCAGTATTTT. Translated, it gives CASSLGPDVTDTQYF.

V is TRBV29-1 and J is TRBJ2-1; 7 bases map to TRBD2. The end of the DNA fits TRBJ2-7 better, so the J call may be wrong. The CDR3 extends over 12 amino acids. CDR1 is SQVTM and CDR2 is ANQGSEA in the germline V gene. CDR3 sequence (DNA): TGCAGCGTTGAGGACGGGAGGACGGAGCAGTACTTC. This codes for CSVEDGRTEQYF.

The chain employs TRBV29-1 and TRBJ1-4, with 10 bases aligning to TRBD1. The junction had 3 bases not matched to a gene; V was cut back by 4 bases and J by 4 bases. The germline gives CDR1 SQVTM, CDR2 ANQGSEA. This CDR3 is 14 amino acids long. CDR3 loop: CSVVGDRGNEKLFF. The CDR3 nucleotides are TGCAGCGTTGTCGGGGACAGGGGTAATGAAAAACTGTTTTTT.

This chain uses TRBV7-2 with TRBJ1-1, with D unresolved. This CDR3 is built from 14 residues. The V gene's germline CDR1 is SGHTA and CDR2 FQGNSA. The V gene lost 5 bases and the J gene lost 1 base, with 11 bases spanning the gap. The CDR3 region has the DNA TGTGCCAGCAGCCCCAACCCGGCGAACACTGAAGCTTTCTTT. Translation: CASSPNPANTEAFF.

This chain joins TRBV28 and TRBJ2-1; possibly TRBD1 or TRBD2 for D (6 bases each). Between the trimmed V and J ends, which lost 2 bases and 6 bases, there was a span of 17 bases. The CDR3 runs 16 residues. Germline-derived CDR1 and CDR2 are MDHEN and SYDVKM. The CDR3 nucleotides read TGTGCCAGCAGTTTAGTTGCCGGGGGCACCCTCAATGAGCAGTTCTTC. It translates to CASSLVAGGTLNEQFF.

The rearrangement uses TRBV6-1 and TRBJ2-7, with 7 positions matching TRBD1. The V gene's germline CDR1 is MNHNS and CDR2 SASEGT. CDR3 length equals 15 residues. With V trimmed by 5 bases and J by 1 base, 8 bases remained unmatched. The CDR3 spells CASSHPGQRSYEQYF. The CDR3 DNA is TGTGCCAGCAGTCATCCGGGACAGCGTTCCTACGAGCAGTACTTC.

This clonotype was seen a single time. This chain links TRBV27 with TRBJ2-1; D is perhaps TRBD1 (5 bases). Trimming removed 6 bases from V and 7 bases from J, with 10 bases in between. CDR3 length equals 12 residues. The germline CDR1 and CDR2 sequences are MNHEY and SMNVEV (reference sequence). DNA for the CDR3: TGTGCCAGCAGAATGACAGAGAATGAGCAGTTCTTC. Protein product: CASRMTENEQFF.

The rearrangement joins TRBV29-1 to TRBJ2-7; TRBD1 matches at 9 bases. Germline-derived CDR1 and CDR2 are SQVTM and ANQGSEA. With 3 bases clipped from V and 5 bases from J, the junction kept 2 bases outside the gene matches. The CDR3 spans 12 residues. DNA for the CDR3: TGCAGCGTTGAGGGACAGGGCAACGAGCAGTACTTC. It translates to CSVEGQGNEQYF.

The chain combines TRBV6-5 with TRBJ2-1; weak D call: TRBD1 (5 bases). The V and J ends lost 5 bases and 7 bases respectively, with 15 bases between them. This CDR3 region has 14 residues. Per germline, CDR1 MNHEY and CDR2 SVGAGI. The CDR3 region is CASSGDRRRNEQFF. The CDR3 DNA is TGTGCCAGCAGTGGTGACAGAAGGCGGAATGAGCAGTTCTTC.

This clonotype was recorded a few times. This chain joins TRBV5-1 and TRBJ2-7; 9 nucleotides align to TRBD2. The trim removed 0 bases at V and 4 bases at J, leaving 5 bases unmatched. CDR1 SGHRS and CDR2 YFSETQ come from the germline V gene. This CDR3 contains 15 residues. The CDR3 DNA reads TGCGCCAGCAGCTTGGAAGAGCGGGGGGATTACGAGCAGTACTTC. Translated, it gives CASSLEERGDYEQYF.

The rearrangement uses TRBV5-6 and TRBJ1-6; tentative D call: TRBD1 (6 bases). Trimming removed 1 base from V and 5 bases from J, with 13 bases in between. The CDR3 runs 16 residues. The germline gives CDR1 SGHDT, CDR2 YYEEEE. The CDR3 region is CASSLKGQRNNSPLHF. The CDR3 region has the DNA TGTGCCAGCAGCTTGAAAGGACAGAGGAATAATTCACCCCTCCACTTT. Full variable domain (remainder filled in from reference TRBV5-6 and TRBJ1-6): DAGVTQSPTHLIKTRGQQVTLRCSPKSGHDTVSWYQQALGQGPQFIFQYYEEEERQRGNFPDRFSGHQFPNYSSELNVNALLLGDSALYLCASSLKGQRNNSPLHFGNGTRLTVT.

This clonotype was counted a few times. The J gene is TRBJ2-7, the V gene TRBV12-3 or TRBV12-4, with D possibly matching TRBD1 (5 bases). The germline V and J ends were trimmed by 5 bases and 3 bases, with 11 bases remaining between them. The CDR3 is made up of 13 amino acids. DNA for the CDR3: TGTGCCAGCAGTCCCCAGGGATTCTACGAGCAGTACTTC. This gives the protein CASSPQGFYEQYF.

The genes are TRBV6-6 and TRBJ1-4; D call uncertain. V lost 8 bases and J lost 0, with 16 bases in between. Germline V CDR1 and CDR2: MNHNY, SVGAGI (reference sequence). The length of the CDR3 is 16 residues. The CDR3 here is CASLGRIPTTNEKLFF. Here the CDR3 DNA reads TGTGCCAGCCTAGGGCGCATCCCAACAACTAATGAAAAACTGTTTTTT.

The rearrangement joins TRBV20-1 to TRBJ2-5; 14 bases fit TRBD2. The J call is uncertain, as TRBJ2-7 better fits the DNA end. The CDR3 has 14 residues. Germline lookup yields CDR1 DFQATT and CDR2 SNEGSKA (reference sequence). CDR3 nucleotides: TGCAGTGCTAGGACTAGCGGGAGGGCCGCCGAGCAGTACTTC. Amino acids: CSARTSGRAAEQYF.

V is TRBV11-2 and J is TRBJ2-5; 8 nucleotides line up with TRBD2. Trimming removed 5 bases from V and 0 bases from J; junction bases left unmatched: 5. The CDR3 is 15 amino acids. The V gene's germline CDR1 is SGHAT and CDR2 FQNNGV. The CDR3 DNA sequence: TGTGCCAGCAGCAGACGTAGCGGGGACCAAGAGACCCAGTACTTC. This codes for CASSRRSGDQETQYF.

In its sample, this clonotype was seen a few times. This chain joins TRBV5-1 and TRBJ2-1; D gene ambiguous. Trimming removed 5 bases from V and 1 base from J, with 16 bases in between. The germline gives CDR1 SGHRS, CDR2 YFSETQ. The CDR3 has 16 residues. CDR3 protein: CASSTETKKSYNEQFF. In DNA, the CDR3 is TGCGCCAGCAGTACCGAGACGAAAAAATCCTACAATGAGCAGTTCTTC.

This clonotype has just one count. The V and J genes are TRBV3-1 and TRBJ1-2, with TRBD1 identical over 9 bases. The trim removed 1 base at V and 4 bases at J, leaving 10 bases unmatched. Germline V gene data show CDR1 as LGHDT and CDR2 as YNNKEL (reference sequence). The CDR3 contains 17 residues. CDR3 protein: CASSQAWGGQGFYGYTF. The CDR3 nucleotides are TGTGCCAGCAGCCAAGCCTGGGGGGGACAGGGATTCTATGGCTACACCTTC.

This chain connects TRBV7-2 to TRBJ2-7, with a possible D match to TRBD1 (6 bases). The V and J ends lost 5 bases and 0 bases respectively, with 14 bases between them. Germline assignment: CDR1 SGHTA and CDR2 FQGNSA. The CDR3 extends over 15 amino acids. The CDR3 loop reads CASSQDRTVSYEQYF. For the CDR3, the DNA is TGTGCCAGCAGCCAGGACAGAACCGTCTCCTACGAGCAGTACTTC.

The V call is TRBV6-4, the J call TRBJ2-1; the D gene is possibly TRBD2 (5 bases). The CDR3 consists of 14 residues. CDR1 is MRHNA and CDR2 is SNTAGT in the germline V gene. V lost 3 bases and J lost 6, with 12 bases in between. In nucleotides, the CDR3 is TGTGCCAGCAGTGAACTAGTTTGGGGCAATGAGCAGTTCTTC. It specifies CASSELVWGNEQFF.

The chain uses TRBV5-5 and TRBJ2-2, with D possibly TRBD2 on 5 matching bases. CDR3 length: 12 amino acids. Germline assignment: CDR1 SGHKS and CDR2 YYEKEE (reference sequence). Between the trimmed V and J ends, which lost 0 bases and 14 bases, there was a span of 11 bases. Here the CDR3 reads CASSLGAGGLFF. As DNA, the CDR3 is TGTGCCAGCAGCTTGGGCGCGGGTGGACTGTTTTTT.

The chain has TRBV28 and TRBJ1-2; D not certain. The CDR3 loop spans 11 amino acids. CDR1 and CDR2 (germline): MDHEN, SYDVKM. Trimming pared 5 bases from V and 8 bases from J, leaving 9 bases between. The chain's CDR3 is CASSTTQGYTF. The CDR3 coding sequence is TGTGCCAGCAGTACGACACAAGGCTACACCTTC.